This entry describes one T cell receptor beta chain. Its antigen remains unknown. The PCR was carried out with 60 Vbeta primers and 13 Jbeta primers. Original analysis: In a later analysis, 80 million to 100 million unique TCR beta chains included roughly 11 million shared by two or more donors. Sequenced by immunoSEQ multiplex PCR; TCRdb stores in-frame clones only, minus some. V, J and clone size were drawn from that table, and D and trimming were deduced from the DNA. The table lists about 200,000 clones, 75% to 85% of them singletons, with about 0.37% in the top ten. The CDR3 extends over 13 amino acids. Germline values: CDR1 SGHTS, CDR2 YDEGEE. V dropped 1 base and J dropped 5 bases, with 7 bases sitting between them. These data belong to a study of cytomegalovirus exposure and HLA in healthy donors. Study-level findings and limits: As confirmed in vitro, three CMV-associated chains were specific for CMV antigens. Within the data, a cluster of highly shared sequence variants was likely a sequencing artifact. Later analysis revealed greater clonal expansion in HLA-associated TCR beta chains than in equally common others.

Sequences were obtained from PBMCs. The sequence was collected from a male donor in good health and CMV-seropositive. The chain is built from TRBV5-8 and TRBJ1-5; possible D gene TRBD1, 6 bases. In DNA, the CDR3 is TGTGCCAGCAGCTTGTACAGGGATCAGCCCCAGCATTTT. Translated: CASSLYRDQPQHF.